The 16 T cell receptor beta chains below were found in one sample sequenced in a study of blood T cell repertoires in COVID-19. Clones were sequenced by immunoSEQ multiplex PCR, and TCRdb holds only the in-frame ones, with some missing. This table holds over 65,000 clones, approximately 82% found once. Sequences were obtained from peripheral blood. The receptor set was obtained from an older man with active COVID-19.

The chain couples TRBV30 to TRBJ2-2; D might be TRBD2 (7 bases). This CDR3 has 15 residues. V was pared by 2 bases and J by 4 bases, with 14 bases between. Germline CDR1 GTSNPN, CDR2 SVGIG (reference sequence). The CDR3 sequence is CAWSRGGLGTGELFF. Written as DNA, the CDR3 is TGTGCCTGGAGTAGGGGGGGGCTTGGCACCGGGGAGCTGTTTTTT.

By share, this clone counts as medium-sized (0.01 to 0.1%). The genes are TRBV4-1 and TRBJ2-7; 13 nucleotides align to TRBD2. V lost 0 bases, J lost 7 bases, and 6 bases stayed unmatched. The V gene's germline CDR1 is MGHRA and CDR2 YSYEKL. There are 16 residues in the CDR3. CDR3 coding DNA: TGCGCCAGCAGCCAAGATGGACTAGCGGGGGCGCGGGAGCAGTACTTC. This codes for CASSQDGLAGAREQYF.

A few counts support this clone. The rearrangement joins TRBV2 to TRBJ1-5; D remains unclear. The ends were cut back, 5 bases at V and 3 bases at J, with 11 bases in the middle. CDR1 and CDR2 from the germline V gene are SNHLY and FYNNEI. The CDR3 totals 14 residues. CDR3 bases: TGTGCCAGCAGTATCAACAGCTACAATCAGCCCCAGCATTTT. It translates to CASSINSYNQPQHF.

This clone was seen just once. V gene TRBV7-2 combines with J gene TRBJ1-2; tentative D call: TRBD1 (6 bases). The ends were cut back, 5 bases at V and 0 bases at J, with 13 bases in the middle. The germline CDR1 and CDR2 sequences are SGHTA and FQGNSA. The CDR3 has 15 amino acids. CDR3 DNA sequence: TGTGCCAGCAGCCAACCGGACAGAGCTAACTATGGCTACACCTTC. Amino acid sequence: CASSQPDRANYGYTF.

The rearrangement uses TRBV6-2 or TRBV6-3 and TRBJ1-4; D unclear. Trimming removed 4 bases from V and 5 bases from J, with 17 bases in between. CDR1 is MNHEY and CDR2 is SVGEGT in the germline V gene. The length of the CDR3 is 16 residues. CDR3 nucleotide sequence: TGTGCCAGCAGTTCCGCGAAGGCGGAGAAGAATGAAAAACTGTTTTTT. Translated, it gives CASSSAKAEKNEKLFF.

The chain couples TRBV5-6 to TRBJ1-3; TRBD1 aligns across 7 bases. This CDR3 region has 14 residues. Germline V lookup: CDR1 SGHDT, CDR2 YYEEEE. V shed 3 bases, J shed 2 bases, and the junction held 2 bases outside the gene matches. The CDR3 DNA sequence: TGTGCCAGCAGCTGGACAGGTACTGGAAACACCATATATTTT. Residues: CASSWTGTGNTIYF.

The CDR3: CASSSDSLQETQYF. For the CDR3, the DNA is TGTGCCAGCAGTAGCGACAGCCTACAAGAGACCCAGTACTTC. The chain is built from TRBV6-2 or TRBV6-3 and TRBJ2-5; possibly TRBD1 for D (5 bases). V gave up 5 bases and J gave up 2 bases, with 12 bases separating them. Germline values: CDR1 MNHEY, CDR2 SVGEGT. This CDR3 is 14 amino acids long.

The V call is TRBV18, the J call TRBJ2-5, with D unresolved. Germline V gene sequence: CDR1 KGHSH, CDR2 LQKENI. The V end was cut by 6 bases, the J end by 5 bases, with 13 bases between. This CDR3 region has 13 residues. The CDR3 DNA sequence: TGTGCCAGCTCCCCGACACCGCCCGAGACCCAGTACTTC. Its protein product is CASSPTPPETQYF.

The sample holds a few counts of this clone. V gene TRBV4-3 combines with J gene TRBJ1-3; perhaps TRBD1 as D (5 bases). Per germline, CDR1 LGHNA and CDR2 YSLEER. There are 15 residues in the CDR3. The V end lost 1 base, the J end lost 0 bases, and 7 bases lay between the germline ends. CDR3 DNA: TGCGCCAGCAGCCAAGGAGACAGCTCTGGAAACACCATATATTTT. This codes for CASSQGDSSGNTIYF.

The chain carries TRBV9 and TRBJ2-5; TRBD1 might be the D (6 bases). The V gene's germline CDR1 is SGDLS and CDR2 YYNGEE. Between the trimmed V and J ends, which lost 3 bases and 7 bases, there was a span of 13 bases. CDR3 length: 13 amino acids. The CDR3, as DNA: TGTGCCAGCAGCGCCGACACGACAGGGACCCAGTACTTC. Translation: CASSADTTGTQYF.

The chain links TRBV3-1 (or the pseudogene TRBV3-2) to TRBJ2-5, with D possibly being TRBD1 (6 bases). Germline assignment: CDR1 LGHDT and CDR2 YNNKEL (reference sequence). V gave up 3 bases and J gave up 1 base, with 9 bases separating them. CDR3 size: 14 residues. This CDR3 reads CASSQGQIQETQYF. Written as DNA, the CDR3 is TGTGCCAGCAGCCAGGGACAAATCCAAGAGACCCAGTACTTC.

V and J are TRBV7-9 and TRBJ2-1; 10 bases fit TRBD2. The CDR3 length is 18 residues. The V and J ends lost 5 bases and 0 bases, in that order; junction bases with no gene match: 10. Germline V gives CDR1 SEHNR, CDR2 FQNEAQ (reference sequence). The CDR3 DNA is TGTGCCAGCAGCCGATGGCAACTAGCGGGGAGCTCCTACAATGAGCAGTTCTTC. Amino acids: CASSRWQLAGSSYNEQFF. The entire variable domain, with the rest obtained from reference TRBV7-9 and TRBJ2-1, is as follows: DTGVSQNPRHKITKRGQNVTFRCDPISEHNRLYWYRQTLGQGPEFLTYFQNEAQLEKSRLLSDRFSAERPKGSFSTLEIQRTEQGDSAMYLCASSRWQLAGSSYNEQFFGPGTRLTVL.

DNA of the CDR3: TGTGCCAGCAGCCGATCACAGGGGAGGACAGATACGCAGTATTTT. This encodes CASSRSQGRTDTQYF. The genes are TRBV7-9 and TRBJ2-3; D possibly corresponds to TRBD1 (7 bases). V lost 5 bases, J lost 3 bases, and 15 bases lay in between. This CDR3 has 15 amino acids. Per germline, CDR1 SEHNR and CDR2 FQNEAQ (reference sequence).

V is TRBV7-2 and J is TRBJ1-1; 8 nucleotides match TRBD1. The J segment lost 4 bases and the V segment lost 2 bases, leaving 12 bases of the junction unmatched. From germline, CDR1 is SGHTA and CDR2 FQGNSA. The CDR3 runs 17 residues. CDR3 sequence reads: CASSLTGQGEGRTEAFF. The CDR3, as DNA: TGTGCCAGCAGCTTAACCGGACAGGGCGAAGGGCGCACTGAAGCTTTCTTT.

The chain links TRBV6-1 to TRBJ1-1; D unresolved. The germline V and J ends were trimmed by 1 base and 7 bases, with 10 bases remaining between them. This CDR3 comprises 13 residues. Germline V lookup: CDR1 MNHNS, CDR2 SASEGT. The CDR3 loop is CASSEGWELEAFF. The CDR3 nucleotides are TGTGCCAGCAGTGAAGGGTGGGAGCTTGAAGCTTTCTTT.

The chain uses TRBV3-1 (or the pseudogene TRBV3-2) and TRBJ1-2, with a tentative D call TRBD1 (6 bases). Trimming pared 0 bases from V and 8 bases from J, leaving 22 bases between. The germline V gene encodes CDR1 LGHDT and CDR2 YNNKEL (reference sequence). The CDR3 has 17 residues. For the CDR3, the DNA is TGTGCCAGCAGCCAAGAGGTGGCCTTCCTCCCCAGGGGCGGCTACACCTTC. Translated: CASSQEVAFLPRGGYTF.